One and the same sample provided the 2 T cell receptor beta chains below, sequenced in a study of blood T cells in healthy people across ages. Combining a sample-barcoded 5' primer with a J-beta primer mix, a second PCR ran for roughly 7 to 12 cycles. TCRdb re-derived calls from the 5' RACE reads in MiXCR, one entry per CDR3 protein. The sample carries around 1.5 million distinct CDR3 sequences, approximately 59% recorded once. Specimen: blood. The receptors here all came from a man aged 18 to 35 in good health.

This sequence joins TRBV4-1 and TRBJ2-7, with 7 bases matching TRBD1. The CDR3 is 15 amino acids. Per the germline V gene, CDR1 is MGHRA and CDR2 is YSYEKL. The ends lost 1 base at V and 3 bases at J; junction bases unmatched: 6. CDR3 nucleotide sequence: TGCGCCAGCAGCCAAGGACAGGGCCCCTACTACGAGCAGTACTTC. Its translation is CASSQGQGPYYEQYF.

This clonotype was observed a few times. The V call is TRBV4-1, the J call TRBJ2-3, with 7 bases aligning to TRBD2. CDR1 is MGHRA and CDR2 is YSYEKL in the germline V gene. The CDR3 has 17 amino acids. Unmatched junction bases numbered 10, after V lost 2 bases and J lost 2 bases. The CDR3 here is CASSQMSERDFTDTQYF. CDR3 coding DNA: TGCGCCAGCAGCCAAATGAGTGAGCGGGACTTCACAGATACGCAGTATTTT.